This section outlines one T cell receptor (beta chain) sequence together with its context. Deletions cut 7 bases from V and 5 bases from J, with 26 bases between. CDR3 length: 16 amino acids. Germline V CDR1 and CDR2: SQVTM, ANQGSEA. As processed by the authors: Amplification of reference gene primers was used by the study to estimate nucleated cell counts. Sequencing used immunoSEQ multiplex PCR; TCRdb keeps in-frame clones, though not all of them. V, J and clone size derive from that table, while D and trimming were established from the DNA sequence. Of about 260,000 clones listed, roughly 88% are singletons. This sample was taken from a study of blood T cell repertoires in COVID-19. Study-wide context: Specimens from acute and convalescent COVID-19 originated in the United States, Italy and Spain. T cells, B-cell-depleted T cells, or PBMCs provided the cDNA or gDNA that served as material.

The sequencing sample was made of peripheral blood. This clonotype was obtained from a human donor in a cohort sampled during active COVID-19. V and J are TRBV29-1 and TRBJ2-5; D unclear. The CDR3 region is CSALPRIIAQRETQYF. In nucleotides, the CDR3 is TGCAGCGCCCTACCGAGGATTATCGCTCAAAGGGAGACCCAGTACTTC.